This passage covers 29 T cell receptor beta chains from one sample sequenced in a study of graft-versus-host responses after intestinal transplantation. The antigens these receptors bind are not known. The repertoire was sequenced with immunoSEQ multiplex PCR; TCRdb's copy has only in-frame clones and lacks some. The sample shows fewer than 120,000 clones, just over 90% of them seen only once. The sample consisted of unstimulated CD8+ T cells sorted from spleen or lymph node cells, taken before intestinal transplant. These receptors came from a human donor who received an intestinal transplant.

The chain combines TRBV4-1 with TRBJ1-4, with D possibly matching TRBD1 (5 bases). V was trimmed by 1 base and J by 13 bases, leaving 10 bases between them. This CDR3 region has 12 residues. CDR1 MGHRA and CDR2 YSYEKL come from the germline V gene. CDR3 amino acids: CASSQGRGSLFF. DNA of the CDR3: TGCGCCAGCAGCCAAGGTCGGGGCTCACTGTTTTTT.

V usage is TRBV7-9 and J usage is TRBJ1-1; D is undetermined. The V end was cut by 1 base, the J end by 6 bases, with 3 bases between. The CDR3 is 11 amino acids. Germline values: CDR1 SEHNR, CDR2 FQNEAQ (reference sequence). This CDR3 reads CASSLGSEAFF. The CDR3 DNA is TGTGCCAGCAGCTTAGGATCTGAAGCTTTCTTT.

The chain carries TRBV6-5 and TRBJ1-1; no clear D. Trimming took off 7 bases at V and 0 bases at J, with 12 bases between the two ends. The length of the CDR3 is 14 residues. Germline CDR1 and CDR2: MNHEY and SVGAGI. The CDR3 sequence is CASTPGLVNTEAFF. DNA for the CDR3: TGTGCCAGCACCCCGGGGTTGGTGAACACTGAAGCTTTCTTT.

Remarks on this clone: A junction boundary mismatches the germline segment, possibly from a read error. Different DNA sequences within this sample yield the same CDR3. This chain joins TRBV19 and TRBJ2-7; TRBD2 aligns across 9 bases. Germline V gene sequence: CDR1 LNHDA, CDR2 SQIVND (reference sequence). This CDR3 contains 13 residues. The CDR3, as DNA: TGTGCCAGCAGTAGCGGGAGCTCCTACGAGCAGTACTTC. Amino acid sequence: CASSSGSSYEQYF.

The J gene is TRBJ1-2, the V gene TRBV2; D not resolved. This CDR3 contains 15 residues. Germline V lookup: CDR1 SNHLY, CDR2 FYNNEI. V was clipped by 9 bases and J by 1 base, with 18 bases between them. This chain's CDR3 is CARASGRGLNYGYTF. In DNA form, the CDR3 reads TGTGCCAGGGCGAGTGGGCGCGGTCTTAACTATGGCTACACCTTC. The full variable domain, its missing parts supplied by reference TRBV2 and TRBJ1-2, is EPEVTQTPSHQVTQMGQEVILRCVPISNHLYFYWYRQILGQKVEFLVSFYNNEISEKSEIFDDQFSVERPDGSNFTLKIRSTKLEDSAMYFCARASGRGLNYGYTFGSGTRLTVV.

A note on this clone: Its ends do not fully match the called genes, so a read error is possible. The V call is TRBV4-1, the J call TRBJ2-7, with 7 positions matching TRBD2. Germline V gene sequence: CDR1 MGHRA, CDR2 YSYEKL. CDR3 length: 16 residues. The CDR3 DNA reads TGCGCCAGCAGTCAAGAAATAGCTAGCGGATTCTACGAGCAGTACTTC. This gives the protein CASSQEIASGFYEQYF.

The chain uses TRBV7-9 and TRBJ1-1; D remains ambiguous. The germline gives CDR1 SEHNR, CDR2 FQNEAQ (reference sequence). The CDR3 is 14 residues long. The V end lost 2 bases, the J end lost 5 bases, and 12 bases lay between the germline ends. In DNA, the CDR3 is TGTGCCAGCAGCTTATCCCCGGGCGGGACTGAAGCTTTCTTT. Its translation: CASSLSPGGTEAFF.

CDR3 nucleotides: TGTGCCAGCAGTGGGGTCGGCGGAGAGACCCAGTACTTC. It is translated as CASSGVGGETQYF. V and J are TRBV28 and TRBJ2-5; D gene unclear. The CDR3 is made up of 13 amino acids. Trimming shortened V by 5 bases and J by 4 bases, and 11 bases separated the two germline ends. The germline V gene encodes CDR1 MDHEN and CDR2 SYDVKM. Supplemented by reference TRBV28 and TRBJ2-5, the full variable domain reads DVKVTQSSRYLVKRTGEKVFLECVQDMDHENMFWYRQDPGLGLRLIYFSYDVKMKEKGDIPEGYSVSREKKERFSLILESASTNQTSMYLCASSGVGGETQYFGPGTRLLVL.

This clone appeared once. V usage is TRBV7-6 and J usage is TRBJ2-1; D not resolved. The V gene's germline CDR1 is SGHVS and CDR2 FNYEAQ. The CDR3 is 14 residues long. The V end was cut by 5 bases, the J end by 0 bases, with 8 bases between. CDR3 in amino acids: CASSLYYSYNEQFF. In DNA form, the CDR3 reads TGTGCCAGCAGCCTCTATTACTCCTACAATGAGCAGTTCTTC.

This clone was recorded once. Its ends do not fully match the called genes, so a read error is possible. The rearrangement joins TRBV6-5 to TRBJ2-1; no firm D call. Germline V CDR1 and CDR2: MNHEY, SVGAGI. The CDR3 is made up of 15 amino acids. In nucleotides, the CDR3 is TGTGCCAGCAGTTACTCACCAGGTGGCTACCATGAGCAGTTCTTC. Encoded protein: CASSYSPGGYHEQFF.

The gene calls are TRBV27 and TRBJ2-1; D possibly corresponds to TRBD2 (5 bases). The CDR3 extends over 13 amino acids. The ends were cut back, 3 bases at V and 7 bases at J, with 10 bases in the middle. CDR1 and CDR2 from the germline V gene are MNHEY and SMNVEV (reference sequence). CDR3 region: CASSFPTRNEQFF. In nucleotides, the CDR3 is TGTGCCAGCAGTTTCCCCACTAGAAATGAGCAGTTCTTC.

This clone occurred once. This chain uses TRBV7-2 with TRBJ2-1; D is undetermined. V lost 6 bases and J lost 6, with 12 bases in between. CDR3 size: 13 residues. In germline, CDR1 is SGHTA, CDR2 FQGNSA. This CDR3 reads CASREGSANEQFF. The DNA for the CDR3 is TGTGCCAGCAGGGAAGGGTCCGCCAATGAGCAGTTCTTC.

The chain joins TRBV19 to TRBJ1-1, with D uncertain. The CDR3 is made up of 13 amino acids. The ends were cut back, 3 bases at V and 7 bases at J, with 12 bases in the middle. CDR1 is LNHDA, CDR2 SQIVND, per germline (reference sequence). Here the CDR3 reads CASSMSAVREAFF. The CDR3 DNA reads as TGTGCCAGTAGTATGTCGGCAGTCCGTGAAGCTTTCTTT. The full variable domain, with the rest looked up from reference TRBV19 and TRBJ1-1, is DGGITQSPKYLFRKEGQNVTLSCEQNLNHDAMYWYRQDPGQGLRLIYYSQIVNDFQKGDIAEGYSVSREKKESFPLTVTSAQKNPTAFYLCASSMSAVREAFFGQGTRLTVV.

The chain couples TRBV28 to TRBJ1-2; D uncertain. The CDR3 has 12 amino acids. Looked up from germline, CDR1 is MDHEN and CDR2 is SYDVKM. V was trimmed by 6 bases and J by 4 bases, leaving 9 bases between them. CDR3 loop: CASSAGSYGYTF. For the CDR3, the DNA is TGTGCCAGCAGCGCCGGGTCCTATGGCTACACCTTC.

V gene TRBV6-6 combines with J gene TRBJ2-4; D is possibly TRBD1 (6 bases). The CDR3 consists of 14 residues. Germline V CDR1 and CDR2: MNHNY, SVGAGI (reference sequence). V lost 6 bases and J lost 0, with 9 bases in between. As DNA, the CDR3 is TGTGCCAGCAGGGGGGCCATAGCCAAAAACATTCAGTACTTC. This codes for CASRGAIAKNIQYF.

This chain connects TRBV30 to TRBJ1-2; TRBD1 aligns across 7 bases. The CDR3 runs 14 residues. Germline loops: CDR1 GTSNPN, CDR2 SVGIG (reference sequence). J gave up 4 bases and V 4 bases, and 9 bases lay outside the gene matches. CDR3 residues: CAWTGTVISYGYTF. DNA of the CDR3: TGTGCCTGGACTGGGACAGTTATTTCCTATGGCTACACCTTC. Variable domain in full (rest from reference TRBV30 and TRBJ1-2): SQTIHQWPATLVQPVGSPLSLECTVEGTSNPNLYWYRQAAGRGLQLLFYSVGIGQISSEVPQNLSASRPQDRQFILSSKKLLLSDSGFYLCAWTGTVISYGYTFGSGTRLTVV.

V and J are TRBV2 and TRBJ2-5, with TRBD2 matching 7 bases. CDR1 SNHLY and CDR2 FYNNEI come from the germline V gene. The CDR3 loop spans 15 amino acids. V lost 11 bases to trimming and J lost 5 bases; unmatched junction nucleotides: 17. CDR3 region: CAVSSRTRSRETQYF. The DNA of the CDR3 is TGTGCCGTATCCTCGCGGACTAGGAGTCGTGAGACCCAGTACTTC.

DNA for the CDR3: TGTGCCAGCAGTTTGGCGGGAGTGGGAAATGAGCAGTTCTTC. It codes for CASSLAGVGNEQFF. The chain is built from TRBV6-5 and TRBJ2-1; 7 bases agree with TRBD2. Unmatched junction bases numbered 7, after V lost 4 bases and J lost 7 bases. Germline CDR1 MNHEY, CDR2 SVGAGI. The CDR3 sequence is 14 residues long.

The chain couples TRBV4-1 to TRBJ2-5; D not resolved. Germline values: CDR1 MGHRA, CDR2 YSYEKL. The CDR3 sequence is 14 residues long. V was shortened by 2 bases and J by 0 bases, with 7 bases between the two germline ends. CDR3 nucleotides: TGCGCCAGCAGCCAATTGATTAACCAAGAGACCCAGTACTTC. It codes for CASSQLINQETQYF.

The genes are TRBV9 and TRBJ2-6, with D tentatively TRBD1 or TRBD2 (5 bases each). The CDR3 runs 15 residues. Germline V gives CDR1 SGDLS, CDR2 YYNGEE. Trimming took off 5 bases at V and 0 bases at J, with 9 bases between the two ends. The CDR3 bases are TGTGCCAGCAGTCTGGGGGTCTCTGGGGCCAACGTCCTGACTTTC. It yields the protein CASSLGVSGANVLTF.

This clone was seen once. The CDR3 here is CASSLAFTDTQYF. For the CDR3, the DNA is TGTGCCAGCAGTCTCGCCTTCACAGATACGCAGTATTTT. The rearrangement joins TRBV27 to TRBJ2-3; D is ambiguous. Germline V gene lookup returns CDR1 MNHEY and CDR2 SMNVEV (reference sequence). This CDR3 has 13 residues. V lost 5 bases and J 2 bases, leaving 8 bases between the germline ends.

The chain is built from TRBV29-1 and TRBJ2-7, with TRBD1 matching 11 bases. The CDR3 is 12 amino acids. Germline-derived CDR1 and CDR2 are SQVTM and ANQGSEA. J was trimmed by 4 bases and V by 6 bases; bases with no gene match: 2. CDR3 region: CSVGTGGYEQYF. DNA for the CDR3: TGCAGCGTCGGGACAGGGGGGTACGAGCAGTACTTC.

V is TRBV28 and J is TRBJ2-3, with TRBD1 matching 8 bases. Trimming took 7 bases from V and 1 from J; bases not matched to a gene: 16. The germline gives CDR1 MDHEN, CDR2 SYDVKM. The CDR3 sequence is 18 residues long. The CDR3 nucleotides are TGTGCCAGCACCATGGGGGCGCCGGGACAGGAACGCACAGATACGCAGTATTTT. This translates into CASTMGAPGQERTDTQYF.

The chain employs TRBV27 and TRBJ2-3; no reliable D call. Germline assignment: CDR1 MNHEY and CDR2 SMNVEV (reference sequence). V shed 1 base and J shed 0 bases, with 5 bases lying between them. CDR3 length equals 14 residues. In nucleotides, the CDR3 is TGTGCCAGCAGTTTATGGGGTAGCACAGATACGCAGTATTTT. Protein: CASSLWGSTDTQYF.

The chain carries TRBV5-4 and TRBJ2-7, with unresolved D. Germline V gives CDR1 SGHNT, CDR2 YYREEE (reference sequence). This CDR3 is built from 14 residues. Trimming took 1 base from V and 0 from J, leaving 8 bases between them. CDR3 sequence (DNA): TGTGCCAGCAGCTTGCCAGGCACCTCCTACGAGCAGTACTTC. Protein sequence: CASSLPGTSYEQYF.

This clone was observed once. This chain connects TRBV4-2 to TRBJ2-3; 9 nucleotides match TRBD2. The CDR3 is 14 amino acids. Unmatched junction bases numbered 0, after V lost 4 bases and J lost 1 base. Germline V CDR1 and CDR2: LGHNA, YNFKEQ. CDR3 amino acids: CASSRTSGTDTQYF. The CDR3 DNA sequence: TGTGCCAGCAGCCGGACTAGCGGCACAGATACGCAGTATTTT.

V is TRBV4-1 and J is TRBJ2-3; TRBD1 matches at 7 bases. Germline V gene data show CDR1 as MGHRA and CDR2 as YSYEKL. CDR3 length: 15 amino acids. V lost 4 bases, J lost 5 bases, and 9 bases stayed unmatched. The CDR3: CASSRTTGSGDTQYF. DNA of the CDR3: TGCGCCAGCAGCCGAACGACAGGGTCAGGAGATACGCAGTATTTT.

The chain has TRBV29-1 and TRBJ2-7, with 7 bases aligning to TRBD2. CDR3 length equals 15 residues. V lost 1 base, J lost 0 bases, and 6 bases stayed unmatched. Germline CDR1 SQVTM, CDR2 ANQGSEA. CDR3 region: CSVEVDSGYSYEQYF. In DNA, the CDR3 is TGCAGCGTTGAAGTGGATAGCGGGTACTCCTACGAGCAGTACTTC.

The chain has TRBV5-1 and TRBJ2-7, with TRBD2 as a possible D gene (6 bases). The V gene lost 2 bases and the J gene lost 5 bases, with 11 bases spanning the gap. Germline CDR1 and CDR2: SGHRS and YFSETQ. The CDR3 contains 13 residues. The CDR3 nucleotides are TGCGCCAGCAGCTTTAATGGCGGGGACGAGCAGTACTTC. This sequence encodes CASSFNGGDEQYF. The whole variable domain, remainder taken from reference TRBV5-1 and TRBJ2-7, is KAGVTQTPRYLIKTRGQQVTLSCSPISGHRSVSWYQQTPGQGLQFLFEYFSETQRNKGNFPGRFSGRQFSNSRSEMNVSTLELGDSALYLCASSFNGGDEQYFGPGTRLTVT.